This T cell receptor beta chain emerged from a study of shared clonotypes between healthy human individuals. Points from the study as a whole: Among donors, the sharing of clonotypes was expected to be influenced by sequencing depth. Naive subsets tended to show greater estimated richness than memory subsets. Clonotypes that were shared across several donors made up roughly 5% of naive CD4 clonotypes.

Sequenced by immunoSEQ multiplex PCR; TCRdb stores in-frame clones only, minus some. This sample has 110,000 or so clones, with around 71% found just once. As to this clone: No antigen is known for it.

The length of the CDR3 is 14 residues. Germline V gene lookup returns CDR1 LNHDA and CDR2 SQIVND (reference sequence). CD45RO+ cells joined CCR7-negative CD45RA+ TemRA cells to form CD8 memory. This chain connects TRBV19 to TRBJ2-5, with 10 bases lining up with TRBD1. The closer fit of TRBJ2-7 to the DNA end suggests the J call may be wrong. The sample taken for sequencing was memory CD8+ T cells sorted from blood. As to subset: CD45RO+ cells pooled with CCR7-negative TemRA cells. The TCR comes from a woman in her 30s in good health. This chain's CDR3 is CASSTRTGGDEQYF. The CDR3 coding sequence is TGTGCCAGTAGTACTCGGACAGGGGGTGACGAGCAGTACTTC.